The 18 T cell receptor beta chains presented below share a single source sample, sequenced in a study of blood T cells in healthy people across ages. With a J-beta primer mix and a sample-barcoded 5' primer, a second PCR ran about 6 to 11 cycles. TCRdb re-derived calls from the 5' RACE reads in MiXCR, one entry per CDR3 protein. The sample has over a million distinct CDR3 sequences; approximately 59% are singletons. Sequencing was done on a sample of blood. These TCRs come from a young man in good health.

This sequence joins TRBV20-1 and TRBJ2-3; possibly TRBD1 for D (5 bases). Trimming pared 5 bases from V and 6 bases from J, leaving 12 bases between. This CDR3 has 12 residues. Germline V gives CDR1 DFQATT, CDR2 SNEGSKA (reference sequence). The CDR3 here is CSASTGADTQYF. The CDR3, as DNA: TGCAGTGCTTCAACAGGTGCGGATACGCAGTATTTT.

This clonotype was seen ten or more times. At one end, the junction sequence differs from germline, possibly due to a read error. The chain employs TRBV4-1 and TRBJ1-2; D is perhaps TRBD1 (5 bases). Germline assignment: CDR1 MGHRA and CDR2 YSYEKL. The CDR3 length is 14 residues. CDR3 loop: CASSQGEGGYGYTF. CDR3 sequence (DNA): TGTGCCAGCAGCCAAGGGGAGGGAGGGTATGGCTACACCTTC.

This clonotype has a handful of counts. This chain connects TRBV7-2 to TRBJ2-4, with TRBD2 matching over 10 bases. Germline assignment: CDR1 SGHTA and CDR2 FQGNSA. V shed 5 bases and J 6 bases; nucleotides not matched to a gene: 4. The CDR3 has 14 residues. The CDR3 protein is CASSASGGRNIQYF. Here the CDR3 DNA reads TGTGCCAGCAGCGCTAGCGGGGGTCGAAACATTCAGTACTTC.

The CDR3 protein is CASRKGPNQPQHF. As DNA, the CDR3 is TGTGCCAGCAGAAAGGGACCGAATCAGCCCCAGCATTTT. This chain links TRBV6-1 with TRBJ1-5, with TRBD1 as a possible D gene (5 bases). The germline CDR1 and CDR2 sequences are MNHNS and SASEGT. This CDR3 spans 13 amino acids. The germline V and J ends were trimmed by 6 bases and 4 bases, with 10 bases remaining between them.

CDR3 residues: CSAPKLAGVSDTQYF. Here the CDR3 DNA reads TGCAGTGCTCCAAAACTAGCGGGAGTTTCAGATACGCAGTATTTT. The chain uses TRBV20-1 and TRBJ2-3; TRBD2 matches at 11 bases. The V and J ends lost 5 bases and 4 bases, in that order; junction bases with no gene match: 8. The CDR3 has 15 amino acids. Germline V CDR1 and CDR2: DFQATT, SNEGSKA (reference sequence).

V and J are TRBV2 and TRBJ2-3; D gene ambiguous. Germline loops: CDR1 SNHLY, CDR2 FYNNEI. Trimming removed 5 bases from V and 5 bases from J, with 14 bases in between. The CDR3 spans 14 residues. The CDR3 DNA reads as TGTGCCAGCAGTCGATCCTACAGCGAAGATACGCAGTATTTT. Residues: CASSRSYSEDTQYF.

The CDR3 here is CASSLAPTSGSGEQFF. In DNA, the CDR3 is TGTGCCAGCAGCTTAGCGCCCACTAGCGGGAGCGGCGAGCAGTTCTTC. The rearrangement joins TRBV7-2 to TRBJ2-1; 11 nucleotides agree with TRBD2. This CDR3 is 16 amino acids long. Trimming cost V 0 bases and J 10 bases; bases outside gene matches: 8. CDR1 and CDR2 (germline): SGHTA, FQGNSA.

V gene TRBV6-4 combines with J gene TRBJ2-5, with 12 bases aligning to TRBD2. The germline V gene encodes CDR1 MRHNA and CDR2 SNTAGT. CDR3 length: 18 residues. Trimming cost V 0 bases and J 5 bases; bases outside gene matches: 10. This CDR3 reads CASSDSSASGRAFETQYF. The DNA for the CDR3 is TGTGCCAGCAGTGACTCGAGCGCTAGCGGGAGGGCCTTCGAGACCCAGTACTTC.

This chain uses TRBV5-1 with TRBJ1-2; a possible D gene is TRBD1 (5 bases). Trimming took off 4 bases at V and 2 bases at J, with 18 bases between the two ends. CDR1 is SGHRS, CDR2 YFSETQ, per germline. This CDR3 spans 16 amino acids. The CDR3 DNA sequence: TGCGCCAGCAGCCGAACCCGTCAGGGACCAAACTATGGCTACACCTTC. This encodes CASSRTRQGPNYGYTF.

This chain links TRBV20-1 with TRBJ2-7; 7 bases match TRBD2. The J call may not be correct, given that the DNA end is closer to TRBJ2-5. The CDR3 runs 12 residues. Per the germline V gene, CDR1 is DFQATT and CDR2 is SNEGSKA (reference sequence). CDR3 DNA: TGCAGCCCTGGGGAGGGCTGGGAGACCCAGTACTTC. Amino acid sequence: CSPGEGWETQYF.

The chain combines TRBV2 with TRBJ2-4; no reliable D call. CDR1 is SNHLY and CDR2 is FYNNEI in the germline V gene. V was pared by 9 bases and J by 13 bases, with 22 bases between. The CDR3 runs to 13 residues. The CDR3 loop reads CASRRFGSYEQYF. CDR3 sequence (DNA): TGTGCCAGTCGCCGATTCGGGTCCTACGAACAGTACTTC.

The chain combines TRBV6-5 with TRBJ1-4, with a tentative D call TRBD1 (6 bases). Trimming left V 2 bases short and J 11 bases short, with 15 bases between. This CDR3 contains 14 residues. CDR1 and CDR2 (germline): MNHEY, SVGAGI. As DNA, the CDR3 is TGTGCCAGCAGTTACCGGGCAGGGGTTCAGAAACTGTTTTTT. It translates to CASSYRAGVQKLFF.

V gene TRBV3-1 combines with J gene TRBJ1-2, with D unresolved. Between the trimmed V and J ends, which lost 3 bases and 4 bases, there was a span of 12 bases. Looked up from germline, CDR1 is LGHDT and CDR2 is YNNKEL (reference sequence). CDR3 length equals 14 residues. For the CDR3, the DNA is TGTGCCAGCAGCCAGGGGAACAGACTCTATGGCTACACCTTC. The encoded protein is CASSQGNRLYGYTF.

The DNA of the CDR3 is TGCAGCGTCGTGGGTTGGCAGGACCTGATAAACACTGAAGCTTTCTTT. This translates into CSVVGWQDLINTEAFF. The chain carries TRBV29-1 and TRBJ1-1; no definite D call. Trimming pared 6 bases from V and 2 bases from J, leaving 22 bases between. Germline CDR1 and CDR2: SQVTM and ANQGSEA. The CDR3 consists of 16 residues.

The chain combines TRBV4-1 with TRBJ2-3, with D perhaps assigned TRBD1 or TRBD2 (6 bases each). The V end lost 1 base, the J end lost 4 bases, and 18 bases lay between the germline ends. The CDR3 consists of 17 residues. The V gene's germline CDR1 is MGHRA and CDR2 YSYEKL. CDR3: CASSQGLEGGSADTQYF. CDR3 sequence (DNA): TGCGCCAGCAGCCAAGGGCTAGAGGGGGGTAGCGCAGATACGCAGTATTTT.

The J gene is TRBJ2-2, the V gene TRBV18; D tentatively fits TRBD1 or TRBD2 (5 bases each). Trimming stripped 5 bases from V and 6 bases from J, with 16 bases between. The CDR3 consists of 15 residues. CDR1 and CDR2 from the germline V gene are KGHSH and LQKENI. The CDR3 nucleotides are TGTGCCAGCTCAACGACAGTTTTGGAGGCCGGGGAGCTGTTTTTT. It is translated as CASSTTVLEAGELFF.

This clonotype occurred a few times. The rearrangement uses TRBV29-1 and TRBJ2-5, with no clear D. The CDR3 totals 10 residues. V dropped 5 bases and J dropped 1 base, with 2 bases sitting between them. CDR1 is SQVTM and CDR2 is ANQGSEA in the germline V gene. DNA of the CDR3: TGCAGCGTTTCCCAAGAGACCCAGTACTTC. Protein: CSVSQETQYF.

This rearrangement joins TRBV7-9 to TRBJ2-7, with 13 bases matching TRBD2. There are 18 residues in the CDR3. CDR1 is SEHNR, CDR2 FQNEAQ, per germline (reference sequence). The V gene end was trimmed by 5 bases and the J gene end by 2 bases; junction bases not matched to a gene: 12. The DNA of the CDR3 is TGTGCCAGCAGCCCCCCGTGGACTAGCGGGGGTATAACCTACGAGCAGTACTTC. This encodes CASSPPWTSGGITYEQYF.